These 28 T cell receptor beta chains were all obtained from the same sample, sequenced in a study of blood T cell repertoires in COVID-19 (dated by TCRdb to about 2020). The protocol used for the library was the immunoSEQ multiplex PCR assay. The clones in this table, taken by TCRdb from immuneACCESS, are in-frame only. Not every clone is retained; where verified, under half of the shortfall comes from an unresolved V gene, and the cause of the rest is unknown. Across this sample there are about 390,000 clones, with about 89% seen only once. The biggest ten clones account for about 2.1% of the sample. Sequenced sample: peripheral blood. The receptors originated from a woman aged 60 to 75 with COVID-19, enrolled during active disease.

The chain combines TRBV18 with TRBJ1-1, with D maybe TRBD1 (5 bases). V lost 6 bases and J 5 bases, leaving 13 bases between the germline ends. The CDR3 sequence is 13 residues long. Germline loops: CDR1 KGHSH, CDR2 LQKENI. The CDR3 sequence: CASSPAGRTEAFF. CDR3 sequence (DNA): TGTGCCAGCTCGCCCGCAGGGAGGACTGAAGCTTTCTTT.

The chain uses TRBV9 and TRBJ1-2; weak D call: TRBD1 (6 bases). This CDR3 is built from 16 residues. Between the trimmed V and J ends, which lost 3 bases and 3 bases, there was a span of 18 bases. Germline CDR1 is SGDLS and CDR2 is YYNGEE. The CDR3 DNA reads TGTGCCAGCAGCGCCACCTACTCGACAGGTTACTATGGCTACACCTTC. Protein sequence: CASSATYSTGYYGYTF.

The chain links TRBV6-5 to TRBJ2-7; TRBD1 agrees at 8 bases. V lost 6 bases to trimming and J lost 3 bases; unmatched junction nucleotides: 10. Germline V gene lookup returns CDR1 MNHEY and CDR2 SVGAGI. The CDR3 runs to 15 residues. The CDR3 spells CASSFRRQGNYEQYF. The CDR3 DNA follows: TGTGCCAGCAGCTTCAGGAGACAGGGGAACTACGAGCAGTACTTC.

The V gene is TRBV19, the J gene TRBJ1-1, with no clear D. Trimming left V 7 bases short and J 0 bases short, with 12 bases between. The CDR3 sequence is 14 residues long. Germline CDR1 and CDR2: LNHDA and SQIVND (reference sequence). The CDR3 coding sequence is TGTGCCAGTATCCCAGAGCGCATGAACACTGAAGCTTTCTTT. It translates to CASIPERMNTEAFF.

This chain links TRBV6-6 with TRBJ2-5, with a possible D match to TRBD2 (5 bases). V lost 6 bases and J 0 bases, leaving 14 bases between the germline ends. Germline V gene data show CDR1 as MNHNY and CDR2 as SVGAGI (reference sequence). This CDR3 is 15 amino acids long. The CDR3 bases are TGTGCCAGCAGCCCCAGGACGGGGTACCAAGAGACCCAGTACTTC. Its protein is CASSPRTGYQETQYF.

The table lists this clone with a count of one. J is TRBJ2-7 and V is TRBV9; D is possibly TRBD1 (9 bases). The CDR3 runs to 16 residues. V shed 6 bases and J shed 6 bases, with 25 bases lying between them. Germline V gene sequence: CDR1 SGDLS, CDR2 YYNGEE. The CDR3 sequence is CASTRGGTGRGTEQYF. The CDR3, as DNA: TGTGCCAGCACCCGCGGGGGGACAGGGCGGGGAACCGAGCAGTACTTC. Full variable domain (outside the CDR3, taken from reference TRBV9 and TRBJ2-7): DSGVTQTPKHLITATGQRVTLRCSPRSGDLSVYWYQQSLDQGLQFLIQYYNGEERAKGNILERFSAQQFPDLHSELNLSSLELGDSALYFCASTRGGTGRGTEQYFGPGTRLTVT.

This clone was seen only once. The rearrangement joins TRBV7-9 to TRBJ2-3; weak D call: TRBD1 (5 bases). Trimming removed 5 bases at V and 0 bases at J, with 9 bases between. Germline CDR1 SEHNR, CDR2 FQNEAQ (reference sequence). This CDR3 is 14 amino acids long. This CDR3 is CASSPGYSTDTQYF. CDR3 nucleotide sequence: TGTGCCAGCAGCCCAGGGTATAGCACAGATACGCAGTATTTT.

This sequence joins TRBV2 and TRBJ1-1, with D unresolved. The CDR3 contains 10 residues. Trimming pared 7 bases from V and 11 bases from J, leaving 11 bases between. Germline values: CDR1 SNHLY, CDR2 FYNNEI. The CDR3 nucleotides read TGTGCCAGCAATCCAGGTTTGGCTTTCTTT. It codes for CASNPGLAFF.

The chain carries TRBV2 and TRBJ2-1, with D possibly matching TRBD2 (7 bases). Trimming took 7 bases from V and 7 from J, leaving 20 bases between them. Germline loops: CDR1 SNHLY, CDR2 FYNNEI. The CDR3 totals 15 residues. The DNA for the CDR3 is TGTGCCAGCACAGAAGGGGGGGGCCTCAGAAATGAGCAGTTCTTC. Translated, it gives CASTEGGGLRNEQFF. Variable domain in full (rest from reference TRBV2 and TRBJ2-1): EPEVTQTPSHQVTQMGQEVILRCVPISNHLYFYWYRQILGQKVEFLVSFYNNEISEKSEIFDDQFSVERPDGSNFTLKIRSTKLEDSAMYFCASTEGGGLRNEQFFGPGTRLTVL.

The chain is built from TRBV19 and TRBJ1-5, with a possible D match to TRBD1 (6 bases). The CDR3 totals 14 residues. V lost 8 bases, J lost 0 bases, and 11 bases lay in between. Germline V CDR1 and CDR2: LNHDA, SQIVND (reference sequence). The CDR3 region is CASHGQYSNQPQHF. CDR3 DNA sequence: TGTGCCAGTCACGGACAGTATAGCAATCAGCCCCAGCATTTT. The full variable domain, rest sourced from reference TRBV19 and TRBJ1-5, is DGGITQSPKYLFRKEGQNVTLSCEQNLNHDAMYWYRQDPGQGLRLIYYSQIVNDFQKGDIAEGYSVSREKKESFPLTVTSAQKNPTAFYLCASHGQYSNQPQHFGDGTRLSIL.

The V gene is TRBV30, the J gene TRBJ2-7; 8 positions match TRBD1. The CDR3 runs 14 residues. The germline gives CDR1 GTSNPN, CDR2 SVGIG (reference sequence). The V and J ends lost 4 bases and 1 base, in that order; junction bases with no gene match: 6. CDR3 sequence (DNA): TGTGCCTGGAAAAGGACAGGGTTATCCTACGAGCAGTACTTC. This gives the protein CAWKRTGLSYEQYF.

This clone has just a few counts. The rearrangement uses TRBV15 and TRBJ2-1, with TRBD1 identical over 7 bases. Germline assignment: CDR1 LNHNV and CDR2 YYDKDF (reference sequence). V shed 4 bases and J 3 bases; nucleotides not matched to a gene: 3. There are 14 residues in the CDR3. CDR3 DNA sequence: TGTGCCACCAGCAAGCCAGGGGGCTACAATGAGCAGTTCTTC. As protein: CATSKPGGYNEQFF.

This clone is a singleton in its sample. The rearrangement uses TRBV5-1 and TRBJ1-1, with a tentative D call TRBD1 (6 bases). This CDR3 contains 15 residues. Germline V gene data show CDR1 as SGHRS and CDR2 as YFSETQ. V lost 0 bases, J lost 5 bases, and 14 bases lay in between. The CDR3 reads CASSLDPGVKTEAFF. The CDR3 DNA sequence: TGCGCCAGCAGCTTGGATCCAGGGGTAAAAACTGAAGCTTTCTTT.

The genes are TRBV19 and TRBJ1-5, with 9 positions matching TRBD1. The CDR3 consists of 16 residues. J was trimmed by 7 bases and V by 4 bases; bases with no gene match: 11. CDR1 and CDR2 (germline): LNHDA, SQIVND (reference sequence). The CDR3: CASSSQNRGRGQPQHF. DNA of the CDR3: TGTGCCAGTAGTAGCCAAAACAGGGGGCGCGGGCAGCCCCAGCATTTT.

The chain has TRBV27 and TRBJ1-1, with D unresolved. There are 15 residues in the CDR3. The germline gives CDR1 MNHEY, CDR2 SMNVEV (reference sequence). Deletions cut 2 bases from V and 0 bases from J, with 10 bases between. Written as DNA, the CDR3 is TGTGCCAGCAGTTTACAGGCTAACATGAACACTGAAGCTTTCTTT. This translates into CASSLQANMNTEAFF.

This clone was detected once. The chain employs TRBV11-2 and TRBJ1-2; 7 nucleotides align to TRBD1. CDR1 is SGHAT, CDR2 FQNNGV, per germline. With V trimmed by 4 bases and J by 8 bases, 7 bases remained unmatched. This CDR3 has 13 amino acids. DNA for the CDR3: TGTGCCAGCAGCTCGCAGGGGGAAATCGGCTACACCTTC. Its translation is CASSSQGEIGYTF.

V is TRBV12-3 or TRBV12-4 and J is TRBJ1-5; possible D gene TRBD1, 6 bases. V was cut by 5 bases and J by 4 bases, with 9 bases left in between. This CDR3 has 13 residues. In DNA, the CDR3 is TGTGCCAGCAGTCCCGGACAGAATCAGCCCCAGCATTTT. It codes for CASSPGQNQPQHF.

The rearrangement uses TRBV5-8 and TRBJ1-3; 7 bases line up with TRBD1. CDR1 and CDR2 (germline): SGHTS, YDEGEE. The length of the CDR3 is 14 residues. Trimming removed 4 bases from V and 4 bases from J; junction bases left unmatched: 5. CDR3 sequence: CASSPTGLGNTIYF. The CDR3 nucleotides are TGTGCCAGCAGCCCGACAGGGCTCGGAAACACCATATATTTT.

Notes on this clone: Other DNA sequences in the sample encode the same CDR3. The DNA for the CDR3 is TGTGCCAGTAGTATTGGACTAGCGGGGCCTTACAATGAGCAGTTCTTC. As protein: CASSIGLAGPYNEQFF. The chain uses TRBV19 and TRBJ2-1; 12 bases are shared with TRBD2. The CDR3 is 16 residues long. J was trimmed by 4 bases and V by 3 bases; bases with no gene match: 4. Germline-derived CDR1 and CDR2 are LNHDA and SQIVND (reference sequence).

J is TRBJ2-1 and V is TRBV11-2; 7 positions match TRBD2. V shed 6 bases and J 0 bases; nucleotides not matched to a gene: 11. The CDR3 runs to 17 residues. The germline V gene has CDR1 SGHAT and CDR2 FQNNGV. This CDR3 reads CASRPWGGRSSYNEQFF. In DNA form, the CDR3 reads TGTGCCAGCAGACCTTGGGGAGGGAGGAGCTCCTACAATGAGCAGTTCTTC.

The chain has TRBV10-3 and TRBJ1-4; 9 nucleotides agree with TRBD1. J was trimmed by 3 bases and V by 10 bases; bases with no gene match: 3. Looked up from germline, CDR1 is ENHRY and CDR2 is SYGVKD. The CDR3 runs to 13 residues. The DNA of the CDR3 is TGTGCCACGACAGGGGGGTCTAATGAAAAACTGTTTTTT. Amino acids: CATTGGSNEKLFF.

This rearrangement joins TRBV11-2 to TRBJ2-1; D might be TRBD1 (6 bases). The CDR3 spans 13 residues. The ends were cut back, 4 bases at V and 12 bases at J, with 16 bases in the middle. CDR1 and CDR2 (germline): SGHAT, FQNNGV. CDR3 amino acids: CASSYPDSYSQFF. The CDR3 DNA reads TGTGCCAGCAGCTACCCGGACAGTTATTCGCAGTTCTTC.

The rearrangement uses TRBV7-2 and TRBJ2-1; 12 bases fit TRBD2. The trim removed 2 bases at V and 0 bases at J, leaving 5 bases unmatched. In germline, CDR1 is SGHTA, CDR2 FQGNSA. This CDR3 has 18 amino acids. The CDR3 loop reads CASSLTSGGTSSYNEQFF. CDR3 bases: TGTGCCAGCAGCTTAACTAGCGGGGGGACAAGCTCCTACAATGAGCAGTTCTTC.

The rearrangement links TRBV19 to TRBJ2-7; D might be TRBD1 (5 bases). The V gene lost 1 base and the J gene lost 6 bases, with 13 bases spanning the gap. Germline V gene data show CDR1 as LNHDA and CDR2 as SQIVND (reference sequence). The CDR3 is 14 amino acids. The CDR3 region has the DNA TGTGCCAGTAGTATAGCAAGACAGTATAGCGAGCAGTACTTC. Translation gives CASSIARQYSEQYF.

V is TRBV6-5 and J is TRBJ2-7; 8 bases are shared with TRBD1. The CDR3 consists of 14 residues. CDR1 and CDR2 from the germline V gene are MNHEY and SVGAGI. Losses at the gene ends were 7 bases for V and 2 bases for J; bases not matched to a gene: 7. The CDR3 region has the DNA TGTGCCAGCACCCCCGACAGGGGTCCCTACGAGCAGTACTTC. This codes for CASTPDRGPYEQYF.

In DNA, the CDR3 is TGTGCCAGCAGCATGAGGATCACCGGGACAGGGTACTACGAGCAGTACTTC. As protein: CASSMRITGTGYYEQYF. The chain uses TRBV14 and TRBJ2-7; 9 positions agree with TRBD1. The CDR3 runs to 17 residues. The J segment lost 3 bases and the V segment lost 5 bases, leaving 14 bases of the junction unmatched. From germline, CDR1 is SGHDN and CDR2 FVKESK.

V gene TRBV24-1 combines with J gene TRBJ2-2; 8 bases are shared with TRBD2. The germline CDR1 and CDR2 sequences are KGHDR and SFDVKD. V dropped 7 bases and J dropped 7; count of bases not matched to a gene: 13. CDR3 length equals 16 residues. Here the CDR3 DNA reads TGTGCCACCAGCACCGGGACTAGGCCAAAGGGCGGGGAGCTGTTTTTT. Its protein product is CATSTGTRPKGGELFF.

This chain connects TRBV6-5 to TRBJ1-3; TRBD1 matches 7 bases. Trimming took 4 bases from V and 3 from J; bases not matched to a gene: 3. CDR1 and CDR2 (germline): MNHEY, SVGAGI. The CDR3 has 14 amino acids. CDR3 amino acids: CASSSTGVGNTIYF. For the CDR3, the DNA is TGTGCCAGCAGTTCCACAGGGGTTGGAAACACCATATATTTT.